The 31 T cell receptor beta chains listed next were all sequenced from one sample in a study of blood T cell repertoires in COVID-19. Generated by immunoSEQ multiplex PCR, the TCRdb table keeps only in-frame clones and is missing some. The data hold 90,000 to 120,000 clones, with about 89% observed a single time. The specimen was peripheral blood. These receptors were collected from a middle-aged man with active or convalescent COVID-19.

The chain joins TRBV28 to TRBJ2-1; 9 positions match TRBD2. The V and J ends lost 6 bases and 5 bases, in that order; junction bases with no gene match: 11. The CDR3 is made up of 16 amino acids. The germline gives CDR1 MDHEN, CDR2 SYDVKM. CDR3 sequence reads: CASRGVAGVWHNEQFF. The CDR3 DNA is TGTGCCAGCAGGGGGGTAGCGGGAGTGTGGCACAATGAGCAGTTCTTC.

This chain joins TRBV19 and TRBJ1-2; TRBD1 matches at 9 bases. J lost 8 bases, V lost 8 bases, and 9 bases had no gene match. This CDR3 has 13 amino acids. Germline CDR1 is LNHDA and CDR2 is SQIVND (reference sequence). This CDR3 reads CASRGTGRGGYTF. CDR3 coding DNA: TGTGCCAGTCGGGGGACAGGGCGTGGGGGCTACACCTTC.

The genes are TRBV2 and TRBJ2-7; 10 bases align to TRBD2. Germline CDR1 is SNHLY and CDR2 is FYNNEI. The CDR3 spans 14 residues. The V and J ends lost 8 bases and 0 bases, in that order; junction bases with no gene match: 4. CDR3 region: CASLAGVISYEQYF. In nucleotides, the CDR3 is TGTGCCAGCCTAGCGGGAGTTATCTCCTACGAGCAGTACTTC.

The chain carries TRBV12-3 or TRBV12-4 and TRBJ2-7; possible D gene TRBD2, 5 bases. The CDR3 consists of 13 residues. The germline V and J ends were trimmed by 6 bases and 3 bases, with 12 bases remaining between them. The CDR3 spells CASRASNGYEQYF. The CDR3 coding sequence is TGTGCCAGCAGGGCTAGCAATGGCTACGAGCAGTACTTC.

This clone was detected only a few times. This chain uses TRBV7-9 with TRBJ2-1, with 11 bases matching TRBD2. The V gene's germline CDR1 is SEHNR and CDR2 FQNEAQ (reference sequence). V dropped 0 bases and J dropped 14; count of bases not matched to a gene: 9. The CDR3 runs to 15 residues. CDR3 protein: CASSLAVAGGFKEFF. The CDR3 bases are TGTGCCAGCAGCTTAGCGGTAGCGGGAGGGTTTAAGGAGTTCTTC.

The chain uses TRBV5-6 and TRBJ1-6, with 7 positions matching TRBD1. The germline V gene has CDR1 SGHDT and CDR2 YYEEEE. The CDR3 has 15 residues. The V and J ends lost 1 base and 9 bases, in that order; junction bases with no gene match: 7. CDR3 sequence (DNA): TGTGCCAGCAGCTTGCTGACAGGGTCTGCTTCACCCCTCCACTTT. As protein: CASSLLTGSASPLHF.

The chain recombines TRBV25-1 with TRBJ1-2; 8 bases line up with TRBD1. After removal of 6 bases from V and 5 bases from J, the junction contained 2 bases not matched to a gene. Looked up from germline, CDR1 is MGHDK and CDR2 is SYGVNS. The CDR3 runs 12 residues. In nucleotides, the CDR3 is TGTGCCAGCAGCCAGGGGGCGTATGGCTACACCTTC. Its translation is CASSQGAYGYTF.

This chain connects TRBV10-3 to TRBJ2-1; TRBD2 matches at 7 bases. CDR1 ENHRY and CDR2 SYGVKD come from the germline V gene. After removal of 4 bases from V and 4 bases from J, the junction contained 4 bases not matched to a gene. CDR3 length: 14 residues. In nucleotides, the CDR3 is TGTGCCATCAGTGGGTCTAGCGGTTACAATGAGCAGTTCTTC. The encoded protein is CAISGSSGYNEQFF.

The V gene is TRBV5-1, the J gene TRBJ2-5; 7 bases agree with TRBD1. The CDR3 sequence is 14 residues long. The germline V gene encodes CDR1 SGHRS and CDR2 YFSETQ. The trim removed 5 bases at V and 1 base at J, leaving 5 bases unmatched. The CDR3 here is CASRRTGTQETQYF. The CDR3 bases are TGCGCCAGCAGGAGGACAGGAACCCAAGAGACCCAGTACTTC.

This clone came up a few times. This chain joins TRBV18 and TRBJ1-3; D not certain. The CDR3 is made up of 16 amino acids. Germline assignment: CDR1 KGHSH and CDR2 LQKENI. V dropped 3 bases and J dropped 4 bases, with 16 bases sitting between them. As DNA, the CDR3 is TGTGCCAGCTCACCCGGGAATCACGGCTCCGGAAACACCATATATTTT. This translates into CASSPGNHGSGNTIYF.

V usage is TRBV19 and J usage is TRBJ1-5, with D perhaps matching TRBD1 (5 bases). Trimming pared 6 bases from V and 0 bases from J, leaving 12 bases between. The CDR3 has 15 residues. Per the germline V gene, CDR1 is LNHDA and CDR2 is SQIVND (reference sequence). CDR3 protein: CASSLQAVSNQPQHF. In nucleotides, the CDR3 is TGTGCCAGTAGCTTACAGGCGGTTAGCAATCAGCCCCAGCATTTT.

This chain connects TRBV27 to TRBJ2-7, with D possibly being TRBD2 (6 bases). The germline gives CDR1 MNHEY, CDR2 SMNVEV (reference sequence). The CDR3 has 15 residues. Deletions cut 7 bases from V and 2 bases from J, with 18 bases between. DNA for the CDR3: TGTGCCAGCAAGGGGACGGGAGAGGCCCCCTACGAGCAGTACTTC. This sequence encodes CASKGTGEAPYEQYF.

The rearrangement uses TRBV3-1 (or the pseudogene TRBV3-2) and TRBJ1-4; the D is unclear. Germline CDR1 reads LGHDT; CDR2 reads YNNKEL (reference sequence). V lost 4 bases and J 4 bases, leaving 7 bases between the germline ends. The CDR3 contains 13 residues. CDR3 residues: CASSRGNNEKLFF. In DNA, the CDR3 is TGTGCCAGCAGCCGCGGTAATAATGAAAAACTGTTTTTT.

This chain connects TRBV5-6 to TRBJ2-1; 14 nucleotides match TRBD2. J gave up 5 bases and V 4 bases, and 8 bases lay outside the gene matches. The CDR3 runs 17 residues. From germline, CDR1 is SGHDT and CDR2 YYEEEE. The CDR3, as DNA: TGTGCCAGCAGCCGGGGACTAGCGGGAGTTGGGAACAATGAGCAGTTCTTC. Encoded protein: CASSRGLAGVGNNEQFF.

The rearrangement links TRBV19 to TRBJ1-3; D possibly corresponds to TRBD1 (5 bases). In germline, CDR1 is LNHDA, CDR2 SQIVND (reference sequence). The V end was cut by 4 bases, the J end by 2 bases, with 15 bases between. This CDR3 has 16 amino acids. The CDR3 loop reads CASSTSQGSTGNTIYF. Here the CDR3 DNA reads TGTGCCAGTAGTACCTCCCAGGGTAGCACTGGAAACACCATATATTTT.

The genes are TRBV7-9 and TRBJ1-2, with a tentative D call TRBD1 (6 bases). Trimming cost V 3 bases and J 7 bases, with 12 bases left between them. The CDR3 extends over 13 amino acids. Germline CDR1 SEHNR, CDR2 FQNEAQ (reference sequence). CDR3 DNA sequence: TGTGCCAGCAGCTTGCCAGGGGTTACTGGCTACACCTTC. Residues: CASSLPGVTGYTF.

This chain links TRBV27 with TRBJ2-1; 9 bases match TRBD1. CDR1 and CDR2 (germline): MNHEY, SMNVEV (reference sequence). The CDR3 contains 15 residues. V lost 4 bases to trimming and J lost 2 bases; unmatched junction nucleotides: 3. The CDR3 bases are TGTGCCAGCAGTTCAACAGGGGGCCCCTACAATGAGCAGTTCTTC. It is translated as CASSSTGGPYNEQFF.

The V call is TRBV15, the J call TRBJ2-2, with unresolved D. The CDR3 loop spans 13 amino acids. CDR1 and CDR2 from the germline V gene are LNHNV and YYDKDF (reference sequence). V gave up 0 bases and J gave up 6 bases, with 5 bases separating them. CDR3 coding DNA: TGTGCCACCAGCAGAGATCTACCCGGGGAGCTGTTTTTT. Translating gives CATSRDLPGELFF.

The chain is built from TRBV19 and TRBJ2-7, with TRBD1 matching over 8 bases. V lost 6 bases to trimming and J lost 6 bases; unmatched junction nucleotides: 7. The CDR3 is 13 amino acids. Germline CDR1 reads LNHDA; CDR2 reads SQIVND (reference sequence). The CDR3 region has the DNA TGTGCCAGTAGGGACGAACAGGGGGGCGAGCAGTACTTC. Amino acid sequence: CASRDEQGGEQYF.

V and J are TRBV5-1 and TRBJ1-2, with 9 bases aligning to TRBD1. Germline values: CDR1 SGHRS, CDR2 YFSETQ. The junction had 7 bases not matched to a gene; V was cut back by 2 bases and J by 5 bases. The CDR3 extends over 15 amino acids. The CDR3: CASSLSTTGGYGYTF. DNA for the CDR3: TGCGCCAGCAGCTTATCCACGACAGGGGGTTATGGCTACACCTTC.

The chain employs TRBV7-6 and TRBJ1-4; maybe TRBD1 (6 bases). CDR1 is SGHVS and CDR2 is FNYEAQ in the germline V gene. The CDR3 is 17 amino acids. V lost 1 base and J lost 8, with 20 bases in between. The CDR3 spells CASSLELWSRQEEKLFF. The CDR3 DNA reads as TGTGCCAGCAGCTTAGAATTATGGAGTCGACAGGAGGAAAAACTGTTTTTT. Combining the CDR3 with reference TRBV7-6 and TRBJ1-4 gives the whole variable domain GAGVSQSPRYKVTKRGQDVALRCDPISGHVSLYWYRQALGQGPEFLTYFNYEAQQDKSGLPNDRFSAERPEGSISTLTIQRTEQRDSAMYRCASSLELWSRQEEKLFFGSGTQLSVL.

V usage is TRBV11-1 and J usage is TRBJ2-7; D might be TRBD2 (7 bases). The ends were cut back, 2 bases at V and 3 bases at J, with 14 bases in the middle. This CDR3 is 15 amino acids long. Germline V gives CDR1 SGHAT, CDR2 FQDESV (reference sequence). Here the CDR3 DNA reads TGTGCCAGCAGCTTACCCCCAGGGGAGGGCTACGAGCAGTACTTC. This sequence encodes CASSLPPGEGYEQYF.

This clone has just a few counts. The CDR3 here is CASGADLNQPQHF. As DNA, the CDR3 is TGTGCCAGCGGGGCAGACCTAAATCAGCCCCAGCATTTT. This chain joins TRBV11-2 and TRBJ1-5; D possibly corresponds to TRBD1 (5 bases). This CDR3 has 13 residues. V lost 8 bases and J 4 bases, leaving 12 bases between the germline ends. The germline gives CDR1 SGHAT, CDR2 FQNNGV.

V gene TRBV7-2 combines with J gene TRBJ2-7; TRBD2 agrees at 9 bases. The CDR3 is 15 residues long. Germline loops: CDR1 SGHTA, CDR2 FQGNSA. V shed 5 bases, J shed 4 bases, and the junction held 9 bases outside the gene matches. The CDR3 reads CASSTEAGGKYEQYF. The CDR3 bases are TGTGCCAGCAGCACAGAGGCGGGAGGGAAATACGAGCAGTACTTC.

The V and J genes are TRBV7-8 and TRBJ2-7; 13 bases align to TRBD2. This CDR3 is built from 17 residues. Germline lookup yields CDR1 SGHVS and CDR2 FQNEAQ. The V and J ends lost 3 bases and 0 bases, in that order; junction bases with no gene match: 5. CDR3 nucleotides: TGTGCCAGCAGCTTTCGGACTAGCGGGAGTCACTCCTACGAGCAGTACTTC. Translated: CASSFRTSGSHSYEQYF.

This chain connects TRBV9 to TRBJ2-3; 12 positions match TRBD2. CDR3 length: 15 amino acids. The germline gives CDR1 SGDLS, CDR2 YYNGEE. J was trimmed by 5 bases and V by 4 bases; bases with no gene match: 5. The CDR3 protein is CASSSWTSGVDTQYF. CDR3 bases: TGTGCCAGCAGCTCCTGGACTAGCGGGGTAGATACGCAGTATTTT.

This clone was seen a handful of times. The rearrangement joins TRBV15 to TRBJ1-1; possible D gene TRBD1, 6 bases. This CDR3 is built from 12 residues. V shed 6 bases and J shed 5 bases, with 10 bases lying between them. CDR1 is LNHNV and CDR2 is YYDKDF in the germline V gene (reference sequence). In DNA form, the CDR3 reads TGTGCCACCAGGGGAGGGGGGACTGAAGCTTTCTTT. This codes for CATRGGGTEAFF.

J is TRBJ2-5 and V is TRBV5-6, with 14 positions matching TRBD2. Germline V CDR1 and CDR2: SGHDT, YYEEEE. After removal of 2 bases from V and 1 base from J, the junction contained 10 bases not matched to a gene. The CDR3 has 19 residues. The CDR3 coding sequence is TGTGCCAGCAGCTTAAGGGGCGGGACTAGCGGGAGAAGCCAAGAGACCCAGTACTTC. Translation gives CASSLRGGTSGRSQETQYF. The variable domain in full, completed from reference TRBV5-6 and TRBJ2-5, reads DAGVTQSPTHLIKTRGQQVTLRCSPKSGHDTVSWYQQALGQGPQFIFQYYEEEERQRGNFPDRFSGHQFPNYSSELNVNALLLGDSALYLCASSLRGGTSGRSQETQYFGPGTRLLVL.

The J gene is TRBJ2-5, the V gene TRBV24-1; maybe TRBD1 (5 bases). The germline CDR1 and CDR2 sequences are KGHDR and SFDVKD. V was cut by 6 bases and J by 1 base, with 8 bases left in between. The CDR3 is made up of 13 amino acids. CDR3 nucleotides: TGTGCCACCAGTTTAAGGGGCCAAGAGACCCAGTACTTC. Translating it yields CATSLRGQETQYF.

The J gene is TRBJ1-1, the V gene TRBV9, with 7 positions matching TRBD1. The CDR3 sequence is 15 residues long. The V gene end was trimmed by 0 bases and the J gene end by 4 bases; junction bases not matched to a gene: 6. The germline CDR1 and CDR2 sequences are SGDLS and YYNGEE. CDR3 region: CASSVEGAEGTEAFF. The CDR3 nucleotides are TGTGCCAGCAGCGTAGAGGGGGCAGAGGGCACTGAAGCTTTCTTT.

The CDR3 bases are TGCGCCAGCAGCCTGCGACAGGAACTCTACGAGCAGTACTTC. Amino acids: CASSLRQELYEQYF. V gene TRBV5-1 combines with J gene TRBJ2-7; D possibly corresponds to TRBD1 (6 bases). The CDR3 is made up of 14 amino acids. CDR1 and CDR2 from the germline V gene are SGHRS and YFSETQ. V lost 4 bases, J lost 3 bases, and 14 bases lay in between.